This TCR beta chain stems from a study of OX40 agonist ivuxolimab in advanced cancers. Across the study: Mean age approximately 61 years, range about 23 to 80; nearly 85% male.

Data came from immunoSEQ multiplex PCR; TCRdb stores just in-frame clones and leaves some out. This table holds some 70,000 clones, approximately 86% found once. CDR1 and CDR2 (germline): SEHNR, FQNEAQ (reference sequence). The CDR3 covers 14 residues. With 5 bases clipped from V and 6 bases from J, the junction kept 9 bases outside the gene matches. This specimen was CD4+ or CD8+ T cells sorted from blood, taken in a trial of the OX40 agonist ivuxolimab. This TCR came from an adult with an advanced solid tumor such as melanoma, head and neck, liver or kidney cancer. The V and J genes are TRBV7-9 and TRBJ1-1; 7 bases agree with TRBD1. The CDR3 region has the DNA TGTGCCAGCAGCCGACAGGGTGATCTCTCTGAAGCTTTCTTT. The encoded protein is CASSRQGDLSEAFF.